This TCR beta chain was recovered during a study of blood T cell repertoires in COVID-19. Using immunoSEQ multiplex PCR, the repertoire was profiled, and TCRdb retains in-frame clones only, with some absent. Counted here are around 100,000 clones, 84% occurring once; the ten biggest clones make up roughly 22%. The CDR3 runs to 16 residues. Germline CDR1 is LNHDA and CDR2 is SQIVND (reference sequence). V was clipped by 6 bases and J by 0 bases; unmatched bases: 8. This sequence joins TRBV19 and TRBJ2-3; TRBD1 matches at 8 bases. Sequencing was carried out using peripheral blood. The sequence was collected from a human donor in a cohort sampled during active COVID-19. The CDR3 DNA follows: TGTGCCAGTAGGACCGGGACAGGTGCTAGCACAGATACGCAGTATTTT. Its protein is CASRTGTGASTDTQYF.